The 29 T cell receptor beta chains in this list originate from one sample, sequenced in a study of preoperative IRX-2 immunotherapy in early breast cancer. Treatment given: preoperative locoregional IRX-2 cytokine immunotherapy. TCRdb keeps only in-frame clones here, not all; method: immunoSEQ multiplex PCR. Of 55,000 to 70,000 clones in the sample, less than 95% were seen once. This material was collected from a patient treated with IRX-2 immunotherapy. The origin of the receptors is a human donor with breast cancer.

This chain connects TRBV7-9 to TRBJ2-3; 7 bases are shared with TRBD2. Germline V gives CDR1 SEHNR, CDR2 FQNEAQ (reference sequence). The CDR3 extends over 17 amino acids. J lost 0 bases, V lost 5 bases, and 11 bases had no gene match. The CDR3 region is CASSARPLADSTDTQYF. DNA of the CDR3: TGTGCCAGCAGCGCCCGCCCGCTAGCGGATAGCACAGATACGCAGTATTTT.

The genes are TRBV21-1 and TRBJ1-1. TRBV21-1 is shown as a pseudogene. The CDR3 sequence is 12 residues long. The CDR3 region is CASGLRGLQAFF. In nucleotides, the CDR3 is TGTGCCAGCGGACTTAGGGGACTTCAAGCTTTCTTT.

This rearrangement joins TRBV11-3 to TRBJ2-3, with D unresolved. Germline values: CDR1 SGHNT, CDR2 YENEEA. CDR3 length: 13 residues. V dropped 0 bases and J dropped 6 bases, with 7 bases sitting between them. The CDR3, as DNA: TGTGCCAGCAGCTTAGAGGCTAGGGATACGCAGTATTTT. This gives the protein CASSLEARDTQYF.

This sequence joins TRBV4-1 and TRBJ2-5; D is ambiguous. The CDR3 spans 18 residues. Germline values: CDR1 MGHRA, CDR2 YSYEKL. V shed 0 bases and J shed 0 bases, with 17 bases lying between them. CDR3 in amino acids: CASSQESARRHNQETQYF. The CDR3 nucleotides read TGCGCCAGCAGCCAAGAGTCTGCCAGGCGACATAACCAAGAGACCCAGTACTTC.

This chain connects TRBV28 to TRBJ2-3, with a tentative D call TRBD1 (5 bases). Germline values: CDR1 MDHEN, CDR2 SYDVKM. Trimming left V 3 bases short and J 0 bases short, with 10 bases between. The CDR3 is 15 residues long. CDR3 sequence: CASSFMAGSTDTQYF. CDR3 DNA: TGTGCCAGCAGTTTTATGGCAGGGAGCACAGATACGCAGTATTTT.

The V call is TRBV5-1, the J call TRBJ2-5; D may be TRBD1 or TRBD2 (7 bases each). The germline CDR1 and CDR2 sequences are SGHRS and YFSETQ. V was trimmed by 4 bases and J by 2 bases, leaving 12 bases between them. CDR3 length: 14 amino acids. In nucleotides, the CDR3 is TGCGCCAGCAGCGGGGGGGACAGTCAAGAGACCCAGTACTTC. Translation: CASSGGDSQETQYF.

This CDR3 is CASSANPRNTEAFF. The CDR3 nucleotides read TGCGCCAGCAGCGCCAACCCGAGGAACACTGAAGCTTTCTTT. The chain has TRBV5-1 and TRBJ1-1; D not certain. Between the trimmed V and J ends, which lost 4 bases and 1 base, there was a span of 11 bases. This CDR3 is built from 14 residues. The germline V gene has CDR1 SGHRS and CDR2 YFSETQ.

This clone was seen more than once but under ten times. The J gene is TRBJ2-7, the V gene TRBV4-3; no definite D call. With 0 bases removed from V and 4 bases from J, the gap between germline ends came to 10 bases. From germline, CDR1 is LGHNA and CDR2 YSLEER. The CDR3 runs 14 residues. CDR3 bases: TGCGCCAGCAGCCAAGATTTTGGGTGGTACGAGCAGTACTTC. Translation: CASSQDFGWYEQYF.

By proportion, this clone is medium-sized. This sequence joins TRBV12-1 and TRBJ2-2; the D call TRBD2 from the table was never checked on the DNA. TRBV12-1 is reported as a pseudogene. CDR3 length equals 12 residues. Here the CDR3 reads CASSFFPLELFF. CDR3 sequence (DNA): TGTGCCAGCAGCTTTTTCCCCCTGGAGCTGTTTTTT.

V gene TRBV27 combines with J gene TRBJ2-3; 7 bases agree with TRBD2. Germline assignment: CDR1 MNHEY and CDR2 SMNVEV (reference sequence). The length of the CDR3 is 14 residues. V lost 3 bases to trimming and J lost 2 bases; unmatched junction nucleotides: 2. CDR3 coding DNA: TGTGCCAGCAGTTTTGCGGGGGACACAGATACGCAGTATTTT. It codes for CASSFAGDTDTQYF.

This clone has only a few counts. The V and J genes are TRBV5-1 and TRBJ2-3; D call uncertain. V was cut by 4 bases and J by 0 bases, with 9 bases left in between. The length of the CDR3 is 14 residues. From germline, CDR1 is SGHRS and CDR2 YFSETQ. CDR3 residues: CASSLDTSTDTQYF. The DNA of the CDR3 is TGCGCCAGCAGCCTCGACACTAGCACAGATACGCAGTATTTT.

V is TRBV18 and J is TRBJ2-7; D is possibly TRBD1 or TRBD2 (5 bases each). This CDR3 region has 15 residues. The germline V gene has CDR1 KGHSH and CDR2 LQKENI. With 4 bases removed from V and 2 bases from J, the gap between germline ends came to 15 bases. The CDR3 DNA follows: TGTGCCAGCTCACTCGGGACGGACCCAACCTACGAGCAGTACTTC. Translating gives CASSLGTDPTYEQYF. Full variable domain (outside the CDR3, taken from reference TRBV18 and TRBJ2-7): NAGVMQNPRHLVRRRGQEARLRCSPMKGHSHVYWYRQLPEEGLKFMVYLQKENIIDESGMPKERFSAEFPKEGPSILRIQQVVRGDSAAYFCASSLGTDPTYEQYFGPGTRLTVT.

The genes are TRBV4-1 and TRBJ2-5, with D maybe TRBD2 (6 bases). The J call is uncertain, as TRBJ2-7 better fits the DNA end. The CDR3 runs to 18 residues. CDR1 MGHRA and CDR2 YSYEKL come from the germline V gene. This CDR3 is CASSQSPSGTSLSYEQYF. As DNA, the CDR3 is TGCGCCAGCAGCCAATCCCCTTCCGGGACTTCCTTGTCCTACGAGCAGTACTTC.

The J gene is TRBJ1-4, the V gene TRBV28, with unresolved D. Deletions cut 4 bases from V and 8 bases from J, with 8 bases between. The germline CDR1 and CDR2 sequences are MDHEN and SYDVKM. The CDR3 is 12 residues long. For the CDR3, the DNA is TGTGCCAGCAGTTACCGTGGGGAAAAACTGTTTTTT. Its translation: CASSYRGEKLFF.

The chain links TRBV7-9 to TRBJ2-2; 7 bases match TRBD2. J lost 0 bases, V lost 5 bases, and 3 bases had no gene match. The length of the CDR3 is 15 residues. Germline loops: CDR1 SEHNR, CDR2 FQNEAQ (reference sequence). CDR3: CASSAGTTNTGELFF. The CDR3 DNA is TGTGCCAGCAGCGCCGGGACTACGAACACCGGGGAGCTGTTTTTT.

The chain carries TRBV9 and TRBJ2-3; no firm D call. With 3 bases removed from V and 2 bases from J, the gap between germline ends came to 13 bases. CDR3 size: 15 residues. Per the germline V gene, CDR1 is SGDLS and CDR2 is YYNGEE. The CDR3 reads CASSAHLRFTDTQYF. The DNA for the CDR3 is TGTGCCAGCAGCGCCCACCTGAGATTCACAGATACGCAGTATTTT.

This chain connects TRBV5-1 to TRBJ1-5; no firm D call. Germline CDR1 and CDR2: SGHRS and YFSETQ. The CDR3 loop spans 14 amino acids. The V and J ends lost 4 bases and 3 bases respectively, with 11 bases between them. This CDR3 is CASSQDGINQPQHF. DNA for the CDR3: TGCGCCAGCAGCCAAGACGGGATCAATCAGCCCCAGCATTTT.

This chain joins TRBV11-3 and TRBJ2-3; D ambiguous. This CDR3 region has 14 residues. Trimming stripped 3 bases from V and 0 bases from J, with 7 bases between. Per germline, CDR1 SGHNT and CDR2 YENEEA. CDR3 in DNA: TGTGCCAGCAGCTTCGGGCTAAGCACAGATACGCAGTATTTT. It encodes CASSFGLSTDTQYF.

The chain employs TRBV6-1 and TRBJ2-7; D might be TRBD2 (5 bases). CDR3 length: 14 amino acids. Trimming removed 2 bases at V and 5 bases at J, with 13 bases between. Germline V gene data show CDR1 as MNHNS and CDR2 as SASEGT. This chain's CDR3 is CASSETWRANEQYF. CDR3 nucleotide sequence: TGTGCCAGCAGTGAAACTTGGCGGGCCAACGAGCAGTACTTC.

This chain's CDR3 is CASSPRTGGYTGELFF. The CDR3 DNA is TGTGCCAGTAGTCCCCGCACAGGGGGTTACACCGGGGAGCTGTTTTTT. The rearrangement uses TRBV19 and TRBJ2-2; 8 bases are shared with TRBD1. The CDR3 loop spans 16 amino acids. Trimming at V came to 5 bases and at J to 3 bases, leaving 8 bases not matched to a gene. Germline V gene lookup returns CDR1 LNHDA and CDR2 SQIVND (reference sequence).

This clone occurred once. The CDR3 DNA follows: TGCAGTGCTTCGGGGCGGTACGAGCAGTACTTC. Translation gives CSASGRYEQYF. The gene calls are TRBV20-1 and TRBJ2-7; tentatively, D is TRBD1 or TRBD2 (5 bases each). The CDR3 is made up of 11 amino acids. CDR1 and CDR2 (germline): DFQATT, SNEGSKA (reference sequence). V was shortened by 5 bases and J by 4 bases, with 9 bases between the two germline ends.

This clone was counted once. V usage is TRBV27 and J usage is TRBJ2-1; no definite D call. Per the germline V gene, CDR1 is MNHEY and CDR2 is SMNVEV (reference sequence). V was pared by 4 bases and J by 3 bases, with 16 bases between. The CDR3 loop spans 16 amino acids. The CDR3 is CASSSSTGSYYNEQFF. The CDR3 bases are TGTGCCAGCAGTTCCTCGACTGGCAGCTACTACAATGAGCAGTTCTTC.

This chain uses TRBV5-1 with TRBJ2-3; TRBD1 or TRBD2 may be the D gene (6 bases each). CDR1 SGHRS and CDR2 YFSETQ come from the germline V gene. The CDR3 has 17 residues. Trimming shortened V by 1 base and J by 5 bases, and 20 bases separated the two germline ends. CDR3 residues: CASSLFRGRDELDTQYF. The CDR3 DNA follows: TGCGCCAGCAGCTTGTTCCGGGGGCGGGACGAATTAGATACGCAGTATTTT.

The chain is built from TRBV15 and TRBJ2-7; 7 positions agree with TRBD1. Per the germline V gene, CDR1 is LNHNV and CDR2 is YYDKDF (reference sequence). This CDR3 comprises 14 residues. The junction had 4 bases not matched to a gene; V was cut back by 0 bases and J by 5 bases. For the CDR3, the DNA is TGTGCCACCAGCAGAGAATCGGGACAGAACGAGCAGTACTTC. This codes for CATSRESGQNEQYF. The entire variable domain, with the rest obtained from reference TRBV15 and TRBJ2-7, is as follows: DAMVIQNPRYQVTQFGKPVTLSCSQTLNHNVMYWYQQKSSQAPKLLFHYYDKDFNNEADTPDNFQSRRPNTSFCFLDIRSPGLGDTAMYLCATSRESGQNEQYFGPGTRLTVT.

The chain has TRBV7-9 and TRBJ2-1; TRBD2 is a possible D gene (5 bases). The V gene lost 1 base and the J gene lost 8 bases, with 12 bases spanning the gap. CDR3 length equals 14 residues. Germline CDR1 reads SEHNR; CDR2 reads FQNEAQ (reference sequence). CDR3 amino acids: CASSLEAGLYEQFF. The CDR3, as DNA: TGTGCCAGCAGCTTAGAGGCGGGCTTGTATGAGCAGTTCTTC.

The V gene is TRBV10-3, the J gene TRBJ1-6, with a possible D match to TRBD1 (5 bases). The CDR3 sequence is 15 residues long. The V end lost 8 bases, the J end lost 7 bases, and 18 bases lay between the germline ends. Looked up from germline, CDR1 is ENHRY and CDR2 is SYGVKD. The CDR3 sequence is CAIGISGPGNSPLHF. The DNA of the CDR3 is TGTGCCATCGGTATATCGGGACCCGGGAATTCACCCCTCCACTTT.

This sequence joins TRBV18 and TRBJ2-5; TRBD1 might be the D (6 bases). Per germline, CDR1 KGHSH and CDR2 LQKENI. V lost 4 bases and J lost 0, with 9 bases in between. The CDR3 length is 14 residues. CDR3 coding DNA: TGTGCCAGCTCACTTTACAGGGACCAAGAGACCCAGTACTTC. Protein product: CASSLYRDQETQYF.

The rearrangement uses TRBV10-3 and TRBJ2-5; D unresolved. The germline V gene has CDR1 ENHRY and CDR2 SYGVKD. The CDR3 length is 15 residues. The ends were cut back, 3 bases at V and 3 bases at J, with 14 bases in the middle. CDR3 nucleotide sequence: TGTGCCATCAGTGACGGATCGCCCTCTAAAGAGACCCAGTACTTC. It yields the protein CAISDGSPSKETQYF.

This clone was seen more than once but under ten times. V and J are TRBV7-2 and TRBJ1-2, with D unresolved. Trimming stripped 5 bases from V and 5 bases from J, with 18 bases between. This CDR3 is built from 15 residues. From germline, CDR1 is SGHTA and CDR2 FQGNSA. The CDR3 region has the DNA TGTGCCAGCAGCCAAAGGACCGGCGGCGGATATGGCTACACCTTC. Amino acids: CASSQRTGGGYGYTF.